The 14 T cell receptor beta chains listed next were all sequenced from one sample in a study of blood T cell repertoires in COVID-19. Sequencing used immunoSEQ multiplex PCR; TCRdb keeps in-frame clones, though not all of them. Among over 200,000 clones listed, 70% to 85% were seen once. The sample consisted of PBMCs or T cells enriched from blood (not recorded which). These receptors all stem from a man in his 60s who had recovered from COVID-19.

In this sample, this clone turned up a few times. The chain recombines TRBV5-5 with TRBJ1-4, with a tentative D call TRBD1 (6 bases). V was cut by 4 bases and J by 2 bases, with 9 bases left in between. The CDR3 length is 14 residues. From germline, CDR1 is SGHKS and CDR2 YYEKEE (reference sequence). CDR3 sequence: CASSRTATNEKLFF. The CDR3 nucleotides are TGTGCCAGCAGCCGGACAGCCACTAATGAAAAACTGTTTTTT.

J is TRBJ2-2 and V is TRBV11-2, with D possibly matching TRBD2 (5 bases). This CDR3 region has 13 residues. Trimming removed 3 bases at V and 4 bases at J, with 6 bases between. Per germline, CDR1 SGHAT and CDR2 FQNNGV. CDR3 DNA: TGTGCCAGCAGCTTGGGAGCCACCGGGGAGCTGTTTTTT. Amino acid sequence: CASSLGATGELFF.

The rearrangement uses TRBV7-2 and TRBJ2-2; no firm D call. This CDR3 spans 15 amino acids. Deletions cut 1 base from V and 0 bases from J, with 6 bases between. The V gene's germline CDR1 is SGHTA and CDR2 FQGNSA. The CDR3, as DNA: TGTGCCAGCAGCTTAGACACAGCGAACACCGGGGAGCTGTTTTTT. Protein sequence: CASSLDTANTGELFF.

The CDR3 region is CASSLSGGATDTQYF. The CDR3 region has the DNA TGTGCCAGCAGCCTTAGCGGGGGGGCTACAGATACGCAGTATTTT. The chain carries TRBV7-6 and TRBJ2-3; 11 nucleotides align to TRBD2. The CDR3 is made up of 15 amino acids. V lost 5 bases, J lost 3 bases, and 4 bases stayed unmatched. Germline CDR1 is SGHVS and CDR2 is FNYEAQ.

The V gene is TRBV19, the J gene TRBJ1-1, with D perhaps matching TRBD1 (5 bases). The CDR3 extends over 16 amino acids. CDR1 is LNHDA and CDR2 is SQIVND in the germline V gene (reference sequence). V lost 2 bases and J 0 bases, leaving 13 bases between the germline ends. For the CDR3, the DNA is TGTGCCAGTAGTATAATGACAGTACGGATGAACACTGAAGCTTTCTTT. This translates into CASSIMTVRMNTEAFF.

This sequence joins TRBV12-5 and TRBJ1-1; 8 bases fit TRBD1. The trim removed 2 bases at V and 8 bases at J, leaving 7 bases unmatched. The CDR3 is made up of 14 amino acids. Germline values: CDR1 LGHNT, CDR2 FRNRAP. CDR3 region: CASGLRTGRQEAFF. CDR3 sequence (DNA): TGTGCTAGTGGTTTGCGGACAGGGAGGCAAGAAGCTTTCTTT.

This CDR3 reads CASGGAGGPYDEQFF. The CDR3, as DNA: TGTGCTAGTGGCGGAGCGGGGGGGCCGTATGATGAGCAGTTCTTC. This rearrangement joins TRBV12-5 to TRBJ2-1; TRBD2 matches at 10 bases. This CDR3 is built from 15 residues. Germline CDR1 LGHNT, CDR2 FRNRAP. The V and J ends lost 6 bases and 8 bases, in that order; junction bases with no gene match: 10.

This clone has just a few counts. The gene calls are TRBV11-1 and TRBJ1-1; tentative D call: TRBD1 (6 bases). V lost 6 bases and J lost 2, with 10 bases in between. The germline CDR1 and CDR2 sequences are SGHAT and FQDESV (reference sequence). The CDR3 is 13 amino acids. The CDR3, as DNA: TGTGCCAGCAGTCGGACAGCAAACACTGAAGCTTTCTTT. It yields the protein CASSRTANTEAFF.

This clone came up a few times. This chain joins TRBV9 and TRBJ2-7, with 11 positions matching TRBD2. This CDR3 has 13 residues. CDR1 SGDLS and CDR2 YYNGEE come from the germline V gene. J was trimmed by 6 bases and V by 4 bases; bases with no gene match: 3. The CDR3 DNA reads TGTGCCAGCAGCAAACTAGCGGGGGCCGAGCAGTACTTC. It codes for CASSKLAGAEQYF.

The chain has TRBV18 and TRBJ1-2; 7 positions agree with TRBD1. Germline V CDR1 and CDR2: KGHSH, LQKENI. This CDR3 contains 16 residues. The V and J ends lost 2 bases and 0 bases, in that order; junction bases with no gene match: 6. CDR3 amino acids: CASSPSGTATNYGYTF. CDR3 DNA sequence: TGTGCCAGCTCACCATCCGGGACAGCAACTAACTATGGCTACACCTTC.

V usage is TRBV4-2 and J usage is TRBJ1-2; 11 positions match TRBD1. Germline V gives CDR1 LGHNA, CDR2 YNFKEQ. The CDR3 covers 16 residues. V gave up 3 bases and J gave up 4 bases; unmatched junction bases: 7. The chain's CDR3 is CASSQDRTGGSYGYTF. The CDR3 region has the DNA TGTGCCAGCAGCCAGGACCGGACAGGGGGCAGCTATGGCTACACCTTC.

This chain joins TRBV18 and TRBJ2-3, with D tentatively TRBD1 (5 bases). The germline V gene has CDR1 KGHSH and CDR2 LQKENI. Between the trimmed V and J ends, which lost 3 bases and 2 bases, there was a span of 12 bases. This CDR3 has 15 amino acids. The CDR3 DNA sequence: TGTGCCAGCTCACCCTCGGCACAGGCCACAGATACGCAGTATTTT. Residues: CASSPSAQATDTQYF.

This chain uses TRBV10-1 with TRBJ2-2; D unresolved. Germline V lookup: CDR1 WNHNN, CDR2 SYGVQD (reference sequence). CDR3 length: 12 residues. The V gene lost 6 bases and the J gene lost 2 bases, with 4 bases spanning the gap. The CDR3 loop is CASSVNTGELFF. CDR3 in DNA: TGCGCCAGCAGCGTAAACACCGGGGAGCTGTTTTTT.

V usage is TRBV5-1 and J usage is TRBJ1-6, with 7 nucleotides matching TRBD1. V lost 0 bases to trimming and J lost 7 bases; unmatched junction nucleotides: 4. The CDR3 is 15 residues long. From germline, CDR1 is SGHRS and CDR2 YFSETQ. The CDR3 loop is CASSLGQGGNSPLHF. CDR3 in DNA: TGCGCCAGCAGCTTGGGACAGGGTGGGAATTCACCCCTCCACTTT.